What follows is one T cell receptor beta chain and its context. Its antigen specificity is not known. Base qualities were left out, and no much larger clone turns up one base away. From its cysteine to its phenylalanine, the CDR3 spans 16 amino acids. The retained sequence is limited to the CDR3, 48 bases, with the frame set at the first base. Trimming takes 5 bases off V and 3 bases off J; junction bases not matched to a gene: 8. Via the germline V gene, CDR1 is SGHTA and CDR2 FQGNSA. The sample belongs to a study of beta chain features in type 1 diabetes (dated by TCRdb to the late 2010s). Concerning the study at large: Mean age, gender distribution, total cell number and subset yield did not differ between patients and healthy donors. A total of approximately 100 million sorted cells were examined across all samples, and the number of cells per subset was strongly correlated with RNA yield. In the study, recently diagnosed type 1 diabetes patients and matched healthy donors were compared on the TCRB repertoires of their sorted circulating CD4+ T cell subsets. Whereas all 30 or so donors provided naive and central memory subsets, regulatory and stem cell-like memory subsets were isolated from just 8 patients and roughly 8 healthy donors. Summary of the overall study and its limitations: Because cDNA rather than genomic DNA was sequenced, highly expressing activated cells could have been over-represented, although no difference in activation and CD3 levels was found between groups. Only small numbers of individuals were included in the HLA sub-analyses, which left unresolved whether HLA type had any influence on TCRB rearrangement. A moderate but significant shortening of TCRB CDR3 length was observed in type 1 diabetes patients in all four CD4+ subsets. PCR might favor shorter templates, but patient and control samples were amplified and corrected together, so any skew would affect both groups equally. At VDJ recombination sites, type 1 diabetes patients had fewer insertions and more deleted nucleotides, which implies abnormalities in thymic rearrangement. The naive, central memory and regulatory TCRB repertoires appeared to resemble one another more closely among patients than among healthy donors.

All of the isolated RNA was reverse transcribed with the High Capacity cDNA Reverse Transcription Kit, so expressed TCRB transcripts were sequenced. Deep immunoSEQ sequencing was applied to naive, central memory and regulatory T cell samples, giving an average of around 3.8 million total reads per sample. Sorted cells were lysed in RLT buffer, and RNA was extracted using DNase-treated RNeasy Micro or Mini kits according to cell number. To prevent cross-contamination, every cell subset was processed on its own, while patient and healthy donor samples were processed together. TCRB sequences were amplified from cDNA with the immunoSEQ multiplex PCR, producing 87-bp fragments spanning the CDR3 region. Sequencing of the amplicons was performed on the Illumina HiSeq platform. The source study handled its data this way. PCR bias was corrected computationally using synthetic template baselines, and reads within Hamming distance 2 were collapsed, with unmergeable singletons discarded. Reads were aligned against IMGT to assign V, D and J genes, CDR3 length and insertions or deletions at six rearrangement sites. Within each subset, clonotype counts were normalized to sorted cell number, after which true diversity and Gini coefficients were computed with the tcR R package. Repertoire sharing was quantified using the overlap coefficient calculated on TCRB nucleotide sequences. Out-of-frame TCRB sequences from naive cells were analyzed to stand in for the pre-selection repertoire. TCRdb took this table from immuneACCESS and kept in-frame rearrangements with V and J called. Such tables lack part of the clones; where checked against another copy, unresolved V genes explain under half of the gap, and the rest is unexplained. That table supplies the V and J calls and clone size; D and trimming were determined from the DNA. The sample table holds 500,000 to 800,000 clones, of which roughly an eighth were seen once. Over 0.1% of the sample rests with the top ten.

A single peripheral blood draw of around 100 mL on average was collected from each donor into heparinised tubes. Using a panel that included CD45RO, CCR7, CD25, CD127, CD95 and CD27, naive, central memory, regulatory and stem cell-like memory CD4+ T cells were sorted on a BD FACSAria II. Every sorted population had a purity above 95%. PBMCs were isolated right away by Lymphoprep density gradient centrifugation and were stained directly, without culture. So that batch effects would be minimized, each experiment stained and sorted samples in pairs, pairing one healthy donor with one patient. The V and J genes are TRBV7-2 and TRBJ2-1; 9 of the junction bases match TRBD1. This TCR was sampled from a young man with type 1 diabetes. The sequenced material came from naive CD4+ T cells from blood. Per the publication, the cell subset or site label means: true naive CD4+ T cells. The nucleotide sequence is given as TGTGCCAGCAGCGCCATTACAGGGGGCCTCTACAATGAGCAGTTCTTC. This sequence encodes CASSAITGGLYNEQFF.